Listed below are T cell receptor beta chains from one sample, sequenced in a study of cytomegalovirus exposure and HLA in healthy donors. The repertoire was sequenced with immunoSEQ multiplex PCR; TCRdb's copy has only in-frame clones and lacks some. The table records approximately 100,000 clones, approximately 79% of them present only once. Sequenced input: PBMCs. These receptors came from a woman aged 40 to 50 in good health and CMV-seronegative. Both conserved end residues are part of each CDR3. The order of the fields is V gene, D gene, J gene, clone size, CDR3 DNA, CDR3 protein. D genes are given only for firm matches. A clone size is listed for some rows: how often the clone was seen (once, few, many), or a class if it is expanded.

V: TRBV7-8
D: TRBD2
J: TRBJ2-2
size: once
DNA: TGTGCCAGCAGCTCCAGGCGGGGGGGGGCCGGGGAGCTGTTTTTT
CDR3: CASSSRRGGAGELFF

V: TRBV7-9
D: TRBD2
J: TRBJ2-7
size: few
DNA: TGTGCCAGCAGCTCGCGGGAGGATCTCTACGAGCAGTACTTC
CDR3: CASSSREDLYEQYF

V: TRBV10-2
D: TRBD1
J: TRBJ1-2
size: NA
DNA: TGCGCCAGCAGTGTTCACAGGGGGCACGGCTACACCTTC
CDR3: CASSVHRGHGYTF

V: TRBV7-2
D: TRBD2
J: TRBJ2-5
size: NA
DNA: TGTGCCAGCAGCTCGGGGACTAGCGGGAGGGCAGGGGAGACCCAGTACTTC
CDR3: CASSSGTSGRAGETQYF

V: TRBV27
D: NA
J: TRBJ1-4
size: NA
DNA: TGTGCCAGCAGTTTGACAACAGGGACCAGTGAAAAACTGTTTTTT
CDR3: CASSLTTGTSEKLFF

V: TRBV19
D: TRBD1
J: TRBJ2-5
size: NA
DNA: TGTGCCAGCAACAGGGGGCTTGGGGAGACCCAGTACTTC
CDR3: CASNRGLGETQYF

V: TRBV27
D: NA
J: TRBJ1-2
size: NA
DNA: TGTGCCAGCAGTTTGCAGGCAGCCTATGGCTACACCTTC
CDR3: CASSLQAAYGYTF

V: TRBV21-1
D: NA
J: TRBJ2-7
size: NA
DNA: TGTGCCAGCAGCAAACAACTAGCGGATTGCGAGTTGCAGTACTTC
CDR3: CASSKQLADCELQYF

V: TRBV5-4
D: TRBD2
J: TRBJ2-3
size: NA
DNA: TGTGCCAGCAGCTTGGGGGTAGCGGGGACCTACACAGATACGCAGTATTTT
CDR3: CASSLGVAGTYTDTQYF

V: TRBV27
D: NA
J: TRBJ2-7
size: NA
DNA: TGTGCCAGCAGTTTCTCCAGGGGGGCGGTAGTCTACGAGCAGTACTTC
CDR3: CASSFSRGAVVYEQYF

V: TRBV28
D: TRBD2
J: TRBJ2-7
size: NA
DNA: TGTGCCAGCCGCCTAGCGGGAGGGTCCTACAAGCAGTACTTC
CDR3: CASRLAGGSYKQYF

V: TRBV7-2
D: NA
J: TRBJ2-7
size: once
DNA: TGTGCCAGCAGCCGAGGGCAGCGGCCCTACGAGCAGTACTTC
CDR3: CASSRGQRPYEQYF

V: TRBV5-6
D: TRBD2
J: TRBJ2-1
size: NA
DNA: TGTGCCAGCAGTTCGGACCTAGCGGGAGACATCAATGAGCAGTTCTTC
CDR3: CASSSDLAGDINEQFF

V: TRBV7-2
D: NA
J: TRBJ2-7
size: NA
DNA: TGTGCCAGCAGCGGAGGACCCGACGCGGGGTACGAGCAGTACTTC
CDR3: CASSGGPDAGYEQYF

V: TRBV29-1
D: NA
J: TRBJ2-7
size: NA
DNA: TGCAGCGTTGTGGAGGGGAACGAGCAGTACTTC
CDR3: CSVVEGNEQYF

V: TRBV18
D: NA
J: TRBJ2-1
size: NA
DNA: TGTGCCAGCTCCTATCTACAGGGCTCCTACAATGAGCAGTTCTTC
CDR3: CASSYLQGSYNEQFF

V: TRBV7-9
D: TRBD1
J: TRBJ1-2
size: NA
DNA: TGTGCCAGCAGCACCGACAGGGTCGGCTACACCTTC
CDR3: CASSTDRVGYTF

V: TRBV2
D: NA
J: TRBJ1-4
size: NA
DNA: TGTGCCAGCAGGGGGCAGGCTGGAGAAAAACTGTTTTTT
CDR3: CASRGQAGEKLFF

V: TRBV19
D: TRBD1
J: TRBJ1-2
size: NA
DNA: TGTGCCAGTAGTATCCCAGGGGGCGCGAACTATGGCTACACCTTC
CDR3: CASSIPGGANYGYTF

V: TRBV18
D: NA
J: TRBJ2-5
size: NA
DNA: TGTGCCAGCTCACCACTAGGACTAACACAAGAGACCCAGTACTTC
CDR3: CASSPLGLTQETQYF

V: TRBV7-2
D: TRBD2
J: TRBJ2-5
size: once
DNA: TGTGCCAGCAGCTTACGCCGCGCGGGGGGATTTGAGGCCCAGTACTTC
CDR3: CASSLRRAGGFEAQYF

V: TRBV6-1
D: TRBD1
J: TRBJ1-6
size: NA
DNA: TGTGCCACTTCAGGGGGCGTGGGATCACCCCTCCACTTT
CDR3: CATSGGVGSPLHF

V: TRBV27
D: TRBD2
J: TRBJ2-4
size: NA
DNA: TGTGCCAGCAGTCCCCCGGGGGCTAGCGGGACCCTAGCCAAAAACATTCAGTACTTC
CDR3: CASSPPGASGTLAKNIQYF

V: TRBV23-1
D: TRBD1
J: TRBJ1-5
size: NA
DNA: TGCGCCAGCAGTCAATCCCTGGACAGGAGAAATCAGCCCCAGCATTTT
CDR3: CASSQSLDRRNQPQHF

V: TRBV5-1
D: TRBD2
J: TRBJ2-7
size: NA
DNA: TGCGCCAGCAGCCCGGGGACTAGCGGGGGCCAAAGGAGCTCCTACGAGCAGTACTTC
CDR3: CASSPGTSGGQRSSYEQYF

V: TRBV28
D: TRBD1
J: TRBJ1-5
size: once
DNA: TGTGCCAGCAGTTTAGTACGGGACAGGGGGTACCAGCCCCAGCATTTT
CDR3: CASSLVRDRGYQPQHF

V: TRBV5-1
D: TRBD1
J: TRBJ1-2
size: NA
DNA: TGCGCCAGCAGCTCAGGGGGGTCGGGGGCTAACTATGGCTACACCTTC
CDR3: CASSSGGSGANYGYTF

V: TRBV5-1
D: NA
J: TRBJ2-5
size: NA
DNA: TGCGCCAGCAGCTTGACACCCCAAGAGACCCAGTACTTC
CDR3: CASSLTPQETQYF

V: TRBV29-1
D: TRBD2
J: TRBJ2-6
size: NA
DNA: TGCAGCGTTGAAGGGGTAGCGGGAACTGGGGCCAACGTCCTGACTTTC
CDR3: CSVEGVAGTGANVLTF

V: TRBV5-1
D: TRBD1
J: TRBJ2-7
size: NA
DNA: TGCGCCAGCAGCTGGGGACAGGGTACCCACGAGCAGTACTTC
CDR3: CASSWGQGTHEQYF

V: TRBV11-2
D: TRBD1
J: TRBJ2-3
size: once
DNA: TGTGCCAGCAGCACGCGGACAGGGGGCACAGATACGCAGTATTTT
CDR3: CASSTRTGGTDTQYF

V: TRBV28
D: TRBD2
J: TRBJ2-1
size: NA
DNA: TGTGCCAGCACCTCCCTCGGGGGAGGGCCCTCCTACAATGAGCAGTTCTTC
CDR3: CASTSLGGGPSYNEQFF

V: TRBV10-3
D: TRBD2
J: TRBJ2-1
size: NA
DNA: TGTGCCATCAGGGATTTTAGCGGGAATTTAAATGAGCAGTTCTTC
CDR3: CAIRDFSGNLNEQFF

V: TRBV4-1
D: NA
J: TRBJ1-5
size: NA
DNA: TGCGCCAGCAGCCGGAATGTTGGGCTATCGGATCAGCCCCAGCATTTT
CDR3: CASSRNVGLSDQPQHF

V: TRBV7-9
D: NA
J: TRBJ1-1
size: NA
DNA: TGTGCCAGCAGCTTAGCGACAGGCCGGGGCAGGGTAAACACTGAAGCTTTCTTT
CDR3: CASSLATGRGRVNTEAFF

V: TRBV29-1
D: TRBD1
J: TRBJ1-2
size: NA
DNA: TGCAGCGTTGTTCGGGACAGGGACTATGGCTACACCTTC
CDR3: CSVVRDRDYGYTF

V: TRBV7-2
D: NA
J: TRBJ2-3
size: few
DNA: TGTGCCAGCAGCTTAGTAGCGAGCACAGATACGCAGTATTTT
CDR3: CASSLVASTDTQYF

V: TRBV6-5
D: TRBD1
J: TRBJ2-7
size: NA
DNA: TGTGCCAGCAGTTACTCCCTCCACAGGGGGCACGAGCAGTACTTC
CDR3: CASSYSLHRGHEQYF

V: TRBV29-1
D: NA
J: TRBJ2-7
size: NA
DNA: TGCAGCGCCGGGGGAAGCGGGACAGGCCCCTACGAGCAGTACTTC
CDR3: CSAGGSGTGPYEQYF

V: TRBV10-3
D: NA
J: TRBJ2-5
size: NA
DNA: TGTGCCATCAGTGCACGGGACTCACTCGGGGAAGAGACCCAGTACTTC
CDR3: CAISARDSLGEETQYF

V: TRBV28
D: NA
J: TRBJ1-6
size: few
DNA: TGTGCCAGCAGTTTATGGGCAGCGAGCTCCTATAATTCACCCCTCCACTTT
CDR3: CASSLWAASSYNSPLHF

V: TRBV4-3
D: NA
J: TRBJ1-5
size: NA
DNA: TGCGCCAGCAGCCTAAATGAGGGGGTCAATCAGCCCCAGCATTTT
CDR3: CASSLNEGVNQPQHF

V: TRBV7-5
D: NA
J: TRBJ1-2
size: NA
DNA: TGTGTCAGAAGCTTATCCCCGACGGGACAGATTATCAACTATGGCTACACCTTC
CDR3: CVRSLSPTGQIINYGYTF

V: TRBV27
D: TRBD2
J: TRBJ2-7
size: NA
DNA: TGTGCCAGTCGTCGCGGGGGACTTGAAAGCTACGAGCAGTACTTC
CDR3: CASRRGGLESYEQYF

V: TRBV27
D: NA
J: TRBJ1-4
size: NA
DNA: TGTGCCAGCAGGAGAGGTCTAAGGAGGCCCGGCTCGTATGAAAAACTGTTTTTT
CDR3: CASRRGLRRPGSYEKLFF